Presented here are 11 T cell receptor beta chains from one specimen sequenced in a study of T cells in Graves' hyperthyroidism and ophthalmopathy. Authors of the study amplified TCR beta CDR3 regions from RNA transcripts. With the HTBI primer set, the TCR CDR3 went through a first round of RT-PCR. One entry per CDR3 protein results from TCRdb running MiXCR on the multiplex PCR reads. The profile covers approximately 700,000 distinct CDR3 sequences, with less than 45% appearing a single time and less than 9.5% taken by the ten largest. Material: peripheral blood or thyroid tissue (not recorded which). The receptors derive from an adult man with Graves' disease, either hyperthyroidism or ophthalmopathy (not recorded which).

The chain carries TRBV2 and TRBJ1-5, with 9 bases matching TRBD1. V lost 6 bases, J lost 6 bases, and 9 bases stayed unmatched. Germline V gene sequence: CDR1 SNHLY, CDR2 FYNNEI. This CDR3 has 15 residues. The CDR3 is CASRSTGGQGQPQHF. DNA for the CDR3: TGTGCCAGCAGATCCACAGGGGGCCAGGGTCAGCCCCAGCATTTT.

The V call is TRBV7-9, the J call TRBJ2-5; maybe TRBD2 (6 bases). The germline gives CDR1 SEHNR, CDR2 FQNEAQ (reference sequence). CDR3 size: 15 residues. V lost 5 bases and J lost 3, with 16 bases in between. The CDR3 coding sequence is TGTGCCAGCAGCCCCCGGACTATTCTAAAAGAGACCCAGTACTTC. Translating it yields CASSPRTILKETQYF.

The V call is TRBV9, the J call TRBJ2-7; possible D gene TRBD1, 5 bases. Germline CDR1 and CDR2: SGDLS and YYNGEE. The CDR3 consists of 16 residues. The germline V and J ends were trimmed by 0 bases and 4 bases, with 17 bases remaining between them. In DNA form, the CDR3 reads TGTGCCAGCAGCGTAGATCCGACAGTGTCTTATTACGAGCAGTACTTC. Translated, it gives CASSVDPTVSYYEQYF.

At least ten counts were recorded for this clonotype. V gene TRBV5-4 combines with J gene TRBJ1-5; 8 nucleotides align to TRBD1. Losses at the gene ends were 2 bases for V and 5 bases for J; bases not matched to a gene: 3. The CDR3 spans 14 residues. CDR1 SGHNT and CDR2 YYREEE come from the germline V gene (reference sequence). CDR3 region: CASSLAGGDQPQHF. CDR3 bases: TGTGCCAGCAGCTTAGCAGGGGGCGATCAGCCCCAGCATTTT.

This rearrangement joins TRBV10-3 to TRBJ1-3; D call uncertain. Trimming pared 4 bases from V and 9 bases from J, leaving 10 bases between. Germline V gives CDR1 ENHRY, CDR2 SYGVKD. The CDR3 runs to 12 residues. The DNA of the CDR3 is TGTGCCATCAGTGGAGTGACGGGCACCATATATTTT. This gives the protein CAISGVTGTIYF.

The chain is built from TRBV2 and TRBJ1-2, with unresolved D. Per the germline V gene, CDR1 is SNHLY and CDR2 is FYNNEI. Trimming removed 4 bases at V and 1 base at J, with 13 bases between. CDR3 length equals 15 residues. This chain's CDR3 is CASSVSLAINYGYTF. In DNA form, the CDR3 reads TGTGCCAGCAGTGTGAGTCTAGCGATTAACTATGGCTACACCTTC.

To note about this clonotype: This may stem from a read error, because a much larger clone lies one nucleotide away. J is TRBJ1-2 and V is TRBV10-3, with D possibly matching TRBD1 (5 bases). Germline lookup yields CDR1 ENHRY and CDR2 SYGVKD. V was trimmed by 5 bases and J by 4 bases, leaving 17 bases between them. The CDR3 runs to 15 residues. The chain's CDR3 is CAISRSGALGYGYTF. CDR3 nucleotides: TGTGCCATCAGTAGGTCCGGGGCGCTGGGCTATGGCTACACCTTC.

The chain uses TRBV29-1 and TRBJ2-7; the D gene is possibly TRBD1 (6 bases). Trimming left V 8 bases short and J 3 bases short, with 17 bases between. The germline CDR1 and CDR2 sequences are SQVTM and ANQGSEA. The CDR3 runs 13 residues. The CDR3 DNA sequence: TGCAGCTTAGCGCCAGGGGAAGGCTACGAGCAGTACTTC. Protein: CSLAPGEGYEQYF.

V usage is TRBV29-1 and J usage is TRBJ1-1; TRBD1 might be the D (5 bases). This CDR3 comprises 13 residues. Trimming left V 4 bases short and J 3 bases short, with 12 bases between. CDR1 and CDR2 from the germline V gene are SQVTM and ANQGSEA. The CDR3 sequence: CSVAGRRDTEAFF. In nucleotides, the CDR3 is TGCAGCGTTGCAGGGAGGCGGGACACTGAAGCTTTCTTT. Using reference TRBV29-1 and TRBJ1-1 for the parts outside the CDR3, the full variable domain is SAVISQKPSRDICQRGTSLTIQCQVDSQVTMMFWYRQQPGQSLTLIATANQGSEATYESGFVIDKFPISRPNLTFSTLTVSNMSPEDSSIYLCSVAGRRDTEAFFGQGTRLTVV.

The table lists this clonotype with many counts. The junction does not match germline at one end; this may be a read error. The V and J genes are TRBV7-9 and TRBJ2-5; the D is unclear. The germline V gene encodes CDR1 SEHNR and CDR2 FQNEAQ (reference sequence). The CDR3 consists of 14 residues. The CDR3 region is CASSQGLAGETQYF. The CDR3 nucleotides are TGCGCCAGCAGCCAAGGGTTGGCAGGAGAGACCCAGTACTTC.

This clonotype was observed many times. The rearrangement joins TRBV5-1 to TRBJ1-2; D call uncertain. The CDR3 is made up of 14 amino acids. The germline CDR1 and CDR2 sequences are SGHRS and YFSETQ. V was trimmed by 0 bases and J by 7 bases, leaving 13 bases between them. The CDR3 DNA follows: TGCGCCAGCAGCTTGGACGGCGGTGGTGTTGGCTACACCTTC. Its protein is CASSLDGGGVGYTF.